This T cell receptor beta chain derives from a study of CD4 and CD8 cells across lung adenocarcinoma regions. Each CDR3 protein gets one entry after TCRdb re-called the PCR reads with MiXCR. The sample shows 12,000 to 15,000 distinct CDR3 sequences, around 45% of them seen only once. Deletions cut 8 bases from V and 5 bases from J, with 12 bases between. The CDR3 consists of 12 residues. Germline V gives CDR1 MNHNS, CDR2 SASEGT. Sequences were obtained from CD4+ T cells from the center of a lung tumor. The chain is built from TRBV6-1 and TRBJ1-1; no reliable D call. The clonotype originates from a male donor with lung adenocarcinoma. The CD4 and CD8 labels of this study may be unreliable. CDR3 nucleotides: TGTGCCAGCGGAGACGGACCAACTGAAGCTTTCTTT. This translates into CASGDGPTEAFF.